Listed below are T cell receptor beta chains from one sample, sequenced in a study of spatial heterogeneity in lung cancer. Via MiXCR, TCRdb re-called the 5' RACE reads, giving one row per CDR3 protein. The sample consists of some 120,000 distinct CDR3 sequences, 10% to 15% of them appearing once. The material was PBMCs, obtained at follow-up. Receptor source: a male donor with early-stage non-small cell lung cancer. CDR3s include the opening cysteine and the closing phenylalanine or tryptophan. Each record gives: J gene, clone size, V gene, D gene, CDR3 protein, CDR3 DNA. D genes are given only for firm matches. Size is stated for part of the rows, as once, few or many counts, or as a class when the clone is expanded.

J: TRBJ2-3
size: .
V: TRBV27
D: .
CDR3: CASSFARTDTQYF
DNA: TGTGCCAGCAGTTTTGCGAGGACAGATACGCAGTATTTT

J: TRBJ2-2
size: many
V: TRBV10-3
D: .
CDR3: CAMGRRTGELFF
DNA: TGTGCCATGGGACGGCGTACCGGGGAGCTGTTTTTT

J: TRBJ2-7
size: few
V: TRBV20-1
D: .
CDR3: CSATKEQGSSYEQYF
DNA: TGCAGTGCTACGAAAGAGCAGGGTTCCTCCTACGAGCAGTACTTC

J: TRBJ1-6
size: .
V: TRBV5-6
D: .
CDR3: CASSLAKGAENSPLHF
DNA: TGTGCCAGCAGCTTGGCCAAAGGGGCCGAGAATTCACCCCTCCACTTT

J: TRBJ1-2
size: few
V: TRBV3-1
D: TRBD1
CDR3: CASSPAGGGYGYTF
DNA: TGTGCCAGCAGCCCAGCAGGGGGAGGCTATGGCTACACCTTC

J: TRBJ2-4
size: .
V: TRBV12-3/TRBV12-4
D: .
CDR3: CASSLIPAQSYPKNIQYF
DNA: TGTGCCAGCAGTTTAATCCCAGCTCAGTCCTACCCCAAAAACATTCAGTACTTC

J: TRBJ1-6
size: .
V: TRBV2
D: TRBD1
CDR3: CASTIDRVGSPLHF
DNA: TGTGCCAGCACCATCGACAGGGTTGGCTCACCCCTCCACTTT

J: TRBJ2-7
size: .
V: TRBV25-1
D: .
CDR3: CASSGGGSSSYEQYF
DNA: TGTGCCAGCAGTGGTGGGGGCAGTAGCTCCTACGAGCAGTACTTC

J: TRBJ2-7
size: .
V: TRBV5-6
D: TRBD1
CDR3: CASRSGTVSYEQYF
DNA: TGTGCCAGCAGGTCCGGGACAGTCTCTTACGAGCAGTACTTC

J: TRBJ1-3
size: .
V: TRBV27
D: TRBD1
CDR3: CASRQTGGNTIYF
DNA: TGTGCCAGCAGGCAGACAGGGGGAAACACCATATATTTT

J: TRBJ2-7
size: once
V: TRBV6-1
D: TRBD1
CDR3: CASSLGQGPPYEQYF
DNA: TGTGCCAGCAGCCTCGGACAGGGACCCCCCTACGAGCAGTACTTC

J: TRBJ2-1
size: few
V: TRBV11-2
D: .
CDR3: CASSSLGYYEQFF
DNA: TGTGCCAGCAGCTCCCTGGGCTACTACGAGCAGTTCTTC

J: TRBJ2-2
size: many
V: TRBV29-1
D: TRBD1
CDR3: CSARTGNTGELFF
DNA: TGCAGCGCAAGGACAGGGAACACCGGGGAGCTGTTTTTT

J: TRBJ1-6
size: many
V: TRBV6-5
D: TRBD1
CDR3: CASSWDRGRSYNSPLHF
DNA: TGTGCCAGCAGTTGGGACAGGGGACGATCCTATAATTCACCCCTCCACTTT

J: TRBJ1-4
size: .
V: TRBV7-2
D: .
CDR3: CASSRRGTNEKLFF
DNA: TGTGCCAGCAGCCGACGGGGAACTAATGAAAAACTGTTTTTT

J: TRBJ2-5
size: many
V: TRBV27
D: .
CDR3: CASSSPGRRETQYF
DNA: TGTGCCAGCAGTTCTCCGGGAAGGAGGGAGACCCAGTACTTC

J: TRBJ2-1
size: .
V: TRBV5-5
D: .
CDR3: CASSEGLPGNEQFF
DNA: TGTGCCAGCAGCGAGGGGCTCCCCGGCAATGAGCAGTTCTTC

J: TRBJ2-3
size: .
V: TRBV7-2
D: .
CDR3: CASSLAGTRPWDTQYF
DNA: TGTGCCAGCAGCTTAGCGGGAACCCGCCCTTGGGATACGCAGTATTTT

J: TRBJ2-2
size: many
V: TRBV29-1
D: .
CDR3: CSADKGPGELFF
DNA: TGCAGCGCCGACAAGGGGCCCGGGGAGCTGTTTTTT

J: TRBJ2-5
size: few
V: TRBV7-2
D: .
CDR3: CASSLRGAPGTETQYF
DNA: TGTGCCAGCAGCTTAAGAGGGGCTCCAGGAACGGAGACCCAGTACTTC

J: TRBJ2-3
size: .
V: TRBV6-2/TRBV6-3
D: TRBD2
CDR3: CASSTWGLPSTDTQYF
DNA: TGTGCCAGCAGTACCTGGGGACTACCTAGCACAGATACGCAGTATTTT

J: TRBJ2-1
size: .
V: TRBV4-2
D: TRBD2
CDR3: CASRTSGAYNEQFF
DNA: TGTGCCAGCAGGACTAGCGGGGCGTACAATGAGCAGTTCTTC

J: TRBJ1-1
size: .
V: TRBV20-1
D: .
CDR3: CSATPAGAFVVNTEAFF
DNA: TGCAGTGCTACCCCCGCCGGCGCCTTCGTGGTGAACACTGAAGCTTTCTTT

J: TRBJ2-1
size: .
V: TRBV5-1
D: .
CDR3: CASSSSGQGGSSEQFF
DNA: TGCGCCAGCAGCTCTTCCGGACAGGGCGGGAGCAGTGAGCAGTTCTTC

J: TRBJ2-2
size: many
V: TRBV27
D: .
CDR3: CASSSTRGGELFF
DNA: TGTGCCAGCAGTTCAACTCGTGGAGGGGAGCTGTTTTTT

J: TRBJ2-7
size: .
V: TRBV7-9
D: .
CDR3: CASSMGGEQYF
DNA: TGTGCCAGCAGCATGGGCGGCGAGCAGTACTTC

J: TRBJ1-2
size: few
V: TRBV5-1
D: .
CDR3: CASSATGSGYGYTF
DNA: TGCGCCAGCAGCGCCACAGGGTCAGGCTATGGCTACACCTTC

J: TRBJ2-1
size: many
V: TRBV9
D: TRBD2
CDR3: CASSVAGGPNEQFF
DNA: TGTGCCAGCAGCGTAGCGGGAGGGCCCAATGAGCAGTTCTTC

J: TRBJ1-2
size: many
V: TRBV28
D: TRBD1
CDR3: CASSPFPDRGGYGYTF
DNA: TGTGCCAGCAGTCCGTTTCCCGACAGGGGAGGCTATGGCTACACCTTC

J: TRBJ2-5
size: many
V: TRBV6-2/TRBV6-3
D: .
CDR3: CASRTRSSETQYF
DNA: TGTGCCAGCAGGACCCGCTCATCGGAGACCCAGTACTTC

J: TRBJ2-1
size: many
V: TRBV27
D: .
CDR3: CASSLSPSNNEQFF
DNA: TGTGCCAGCAGTTTGTCCCCCTCCAACAATGAGCAGTTCTTC

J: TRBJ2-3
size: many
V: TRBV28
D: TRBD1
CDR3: CASSLWTGRTDTQYF
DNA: TGTGCCAGCAGTCTTTGGACAGGGCGCACAGATACGCAGTATTTT

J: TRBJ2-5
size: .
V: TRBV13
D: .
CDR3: CASSLGGSKTQYF
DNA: TGTGCCAGCAGCTTAGGGGGGTCGAAGACCCAGTACTTC

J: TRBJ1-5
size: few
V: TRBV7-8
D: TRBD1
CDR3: CASSPRTGTYSNQPQHF
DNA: TGTGCCAGCAGCCCGCGGACAGGGACCTATAGCAATCAGCCCCAGCATTTT

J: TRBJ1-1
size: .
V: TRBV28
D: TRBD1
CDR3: CASSFRQGEAFF
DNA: TGTGCCAGCAGTTTTCGACAGGGCGAAGCTTTCTTT

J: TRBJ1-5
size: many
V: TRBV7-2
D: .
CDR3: CASSAGNSKGPQHF
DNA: TGTGCCAGCAGCGCGGGGAACAGCAAAGGACCCCAGCATTTT

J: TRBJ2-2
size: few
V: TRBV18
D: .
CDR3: CASSPQSGQNTGELFF
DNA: TGTGCCAGCTCACCACAGTCGGGACAGAACACCGGGGAGCTGTTTTTT

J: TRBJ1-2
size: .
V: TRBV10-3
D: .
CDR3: CAISDLVGYTF
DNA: TGTGCCATCAGTGATTTAGTTGGCTACACCTTC

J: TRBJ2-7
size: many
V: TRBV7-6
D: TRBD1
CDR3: CASSPWAGGDEQYF
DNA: TGTGCCAGCAGCCCCTGGGCAGGGGGCGACGAGCAGTACTTC

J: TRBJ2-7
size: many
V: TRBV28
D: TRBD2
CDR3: CASSSVGTSSGEQYF
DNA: TGTGCCAGCAGTTCCGTAGGGACTAGTTCTGGGGAGCAGTACTTC

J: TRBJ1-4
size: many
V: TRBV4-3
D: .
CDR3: CASSHLLQGNEKLFF
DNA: TGCGCCAGCAGCCACTTACTTCAGGGTAATGAAAAACTGTTTTTT

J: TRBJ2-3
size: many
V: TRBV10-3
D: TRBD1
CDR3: CAIKEDRVADTQYF
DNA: TGTGCCATCAAGGAGGACAGGGTTGCAGATACGCAGTATTTT

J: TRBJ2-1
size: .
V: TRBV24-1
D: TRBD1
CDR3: CATSELTGGSYNEQFF
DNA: TGTGCCACCAGTGAGCTGACAGGGGGCTCGTACAATGAGCAGTTCTTC

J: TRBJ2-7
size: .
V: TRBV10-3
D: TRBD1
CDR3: CATEPGTGVTYEQYF
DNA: TGTGCCACGGAGCCCGGGACAGGGGTCACCTACGAGCAGTACTTC

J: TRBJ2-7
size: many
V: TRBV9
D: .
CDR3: CASSAAEIPSRYEQYF
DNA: TGTGCCAGCAGCGCCGCCGAGATCCCCAGCCGTTACGAGCAGTACTTC

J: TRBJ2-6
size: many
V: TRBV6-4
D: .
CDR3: CASSESSSGANVLTF
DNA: TGTGCCAGCAGTGAATCGAGCTCTGGGGCCAACGTCCTGACTTTC

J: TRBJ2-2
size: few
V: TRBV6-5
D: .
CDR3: CASSFHIGELFF
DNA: TGTGCCAGCAGTTTCCATATCGGGGAGCTGTTTTTT

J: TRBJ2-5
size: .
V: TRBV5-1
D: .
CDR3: CASSRPTGPQETQYF
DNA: TGCGCCAGCAGCCGGCCGACAGGACCACAAGAGACCCAGTACTTC

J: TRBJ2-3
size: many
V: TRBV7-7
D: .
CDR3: CASSLGDASDTQYF
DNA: TGTGCTAGCAGCTTAGGGGATGCTTCAGATACGCAGTATTTT

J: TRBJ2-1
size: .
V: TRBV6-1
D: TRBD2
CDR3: CASTSGERGGTEQFF
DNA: TGTGCCAGCACCTCTGGGGAGCGGGGGGGCACTGAGCAGTTCTTC

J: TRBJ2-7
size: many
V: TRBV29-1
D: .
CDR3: CSVEAPRGAGEQYF
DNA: TGCAGCGTTGAAGCACCAAGGGGGGCTGGCGAGCAGTACTTC

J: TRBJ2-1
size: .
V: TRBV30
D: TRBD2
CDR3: CAWSGRGVSYNEQFF
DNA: TGTGCCTGGAGTGGGCGGGGGGTCTCCTACAATGAGCAGTTCTTC

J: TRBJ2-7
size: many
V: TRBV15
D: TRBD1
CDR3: CATSNGTGSSHEQYF
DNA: TGTGCCACCAGCAACGGGACAGGAAGCAGCCACGAGCAGTACTTC

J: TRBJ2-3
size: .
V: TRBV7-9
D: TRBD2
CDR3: CASSLGLAGAIKNTDTQYF
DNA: TGTGCCAGCAGCTTGGGACTAGCGGGGGCCATAAAAAACACAGATACGCAGTATTTT

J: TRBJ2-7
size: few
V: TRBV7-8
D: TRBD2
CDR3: CASSRSGTILSEQYF
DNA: TGTGCCAGCAGCAGATCCGGGACTATCCTAAGCGAGCAGTACTTC

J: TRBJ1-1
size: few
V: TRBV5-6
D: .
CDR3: CASSLLGSMNTEAFF
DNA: TGTGCCAGCAGCTTGCTTGGCAGCATGAACACTGAAGCTTTCTTT

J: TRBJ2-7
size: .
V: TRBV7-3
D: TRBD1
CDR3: CASSFAGGEQYF
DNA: TGTGCCAGCAGCTTCGCAGGGGGCGAGCAGTACTTC